Below, one TCR beta chain is given with its context. The protocol was immunoSEQ multiplex PCR, while the TCRdb copy is restricted to in-frame clones and leaves out a portion. The sample lists a few hundred thousand clones, around 92% seen once, with 1.5% to 2% in the top ten. The CDR3 loop spans 15 amino acids. Germline lookup yields CDR1 SGHDT and CDR2 YYEEEE. Trimming shortened V by 2 bases and J by 0 bases, and 9 bases separated the two germline ends. These data come from a study of blood T cell repertoires in COVID-19. Turning to the study itself: T cells, B-cell-depleted T cells, or PBMCs supplied cDNA or gDNA.

Cohorts were based on clinical histories the participants reported. The sample consisted of PBMCs or T cells enriched from blood (not recorded which). This chain joins TRBV5-6 and TRBJ1-3; tentative D call: TRBD1 (5 bases). This clonotype was obtained from a woman aged 25 to 39 who had recovered from COVID-19. The CDR3 DNA is TGTGCCAGCAGCTTCGCGGGGCGCTCTGGAAACACCATATATTTT. Encoded protein: CASSFAGRSGNTIYF.